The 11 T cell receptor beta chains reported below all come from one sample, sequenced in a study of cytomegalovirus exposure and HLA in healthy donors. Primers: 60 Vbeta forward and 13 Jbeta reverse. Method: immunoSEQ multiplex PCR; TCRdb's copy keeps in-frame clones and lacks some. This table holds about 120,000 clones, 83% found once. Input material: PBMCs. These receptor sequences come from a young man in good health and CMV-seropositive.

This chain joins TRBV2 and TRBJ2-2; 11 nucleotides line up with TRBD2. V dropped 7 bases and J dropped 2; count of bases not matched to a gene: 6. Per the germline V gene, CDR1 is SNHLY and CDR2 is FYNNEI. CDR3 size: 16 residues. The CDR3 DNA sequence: TGTGCCAGCACTGGTCTAGCGGGGGGTAACACCGGGGAGCTGTTTTTT. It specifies CASTGLAGGNTGELFF.

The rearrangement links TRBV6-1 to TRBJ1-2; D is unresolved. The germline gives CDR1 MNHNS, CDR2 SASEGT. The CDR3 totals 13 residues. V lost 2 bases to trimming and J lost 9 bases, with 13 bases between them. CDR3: CASSENSRWSYTF. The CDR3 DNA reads TGTGCCAGCAGTGAAAATTCGCGGTGGAGCTACACCTTC.

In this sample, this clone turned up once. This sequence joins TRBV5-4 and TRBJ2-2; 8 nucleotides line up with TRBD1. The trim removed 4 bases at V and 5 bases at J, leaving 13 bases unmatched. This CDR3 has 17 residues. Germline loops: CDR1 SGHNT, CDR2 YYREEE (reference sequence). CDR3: CASSRNPGQGATGELFF. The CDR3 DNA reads TGTGCCAGCAGCCGAAATCCTGGACAGGGAGCTACCGGGGAGCTGTTTTTT. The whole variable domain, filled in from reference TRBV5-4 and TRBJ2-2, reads ETGVTQSPTHLIKTRGQQVTLRCSSQSGHNTVSWYQQALGQGPQFIFQYYREEENGRGNFPPRFSGLQFPNYSSELNVNALELDDSALYLCASSRNPGQGATGELFFGEGSRLTVL.

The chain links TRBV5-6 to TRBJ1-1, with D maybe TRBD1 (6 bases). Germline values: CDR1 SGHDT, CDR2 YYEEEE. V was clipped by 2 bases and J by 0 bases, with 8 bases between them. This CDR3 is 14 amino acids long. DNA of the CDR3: TGTGCCAGCAGCTTCGGACAGTTGAACACTGAAGCTTTCTTT. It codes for CASSFGQLNTEAFF.

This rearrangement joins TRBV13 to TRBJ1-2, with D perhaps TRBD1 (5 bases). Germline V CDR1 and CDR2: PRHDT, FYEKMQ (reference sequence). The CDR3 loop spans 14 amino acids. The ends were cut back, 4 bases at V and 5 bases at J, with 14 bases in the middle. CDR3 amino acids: CASSSGTGNYGYTF. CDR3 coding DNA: TGTGCCAGCAGCTCAGGGACGGGTAATTATGGCTACACCTTC. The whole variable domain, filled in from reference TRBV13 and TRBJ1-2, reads AAGVIQSPRHLIKEKRETATLKCYPIPRHDTVYWYQQGPGQDPQFLISFYEKMQSDKGSIPDRFSAQQFSDYHSELNMSSLELGDSALYFCASSSGTGNYGYTFGSGTRLTVV.

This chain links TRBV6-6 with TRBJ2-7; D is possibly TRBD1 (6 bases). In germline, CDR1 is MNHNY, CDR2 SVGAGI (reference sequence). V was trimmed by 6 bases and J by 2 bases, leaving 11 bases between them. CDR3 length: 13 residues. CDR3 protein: CASRTGGPYEQYF. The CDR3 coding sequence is TGTGCCAGCAGGACAGGCGGACCCTACGAGCAGTACTTC.

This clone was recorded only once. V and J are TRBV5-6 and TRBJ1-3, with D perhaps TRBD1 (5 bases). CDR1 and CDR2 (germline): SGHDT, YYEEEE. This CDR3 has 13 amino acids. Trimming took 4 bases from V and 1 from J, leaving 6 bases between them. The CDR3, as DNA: TGTGCCAGCAGCCCAGGGTCTGGAAACACCATATATTTT. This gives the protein CASSPGSGNTIYF.

CDR3 in DNA: TGCAGCGCACAGGCTGGGGACTATGGCTACACCTTC. It yields the protein CSAQAGDYGYTF. The gene calls are TRBV29-1 and TRBJ1-2; D is possibly TRBD1 (5 bases). This CDR3 contains 12 residues. Germline V lookup: CDR1 SQVTM, CDR2 ANQGSEA. V was cut by 7 bases and J by 3 bases, with 12 bases left in between.

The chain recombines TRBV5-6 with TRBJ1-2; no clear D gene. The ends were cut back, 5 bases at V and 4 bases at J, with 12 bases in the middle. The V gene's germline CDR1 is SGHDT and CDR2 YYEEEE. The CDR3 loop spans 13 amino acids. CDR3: CASSPGGGYGYTF. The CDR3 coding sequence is TGTGCCAGCAGTCCCGGCGGTGGCTATGGCTACACCTTC.

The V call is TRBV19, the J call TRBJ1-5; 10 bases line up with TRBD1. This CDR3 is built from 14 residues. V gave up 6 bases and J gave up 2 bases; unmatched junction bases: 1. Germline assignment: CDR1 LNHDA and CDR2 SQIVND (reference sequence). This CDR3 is CASRGTGGNQPQHF. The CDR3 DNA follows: TGTGCCAGTAGGGGGACAGGGGGCAATCAGCCCCAGCATTTT.

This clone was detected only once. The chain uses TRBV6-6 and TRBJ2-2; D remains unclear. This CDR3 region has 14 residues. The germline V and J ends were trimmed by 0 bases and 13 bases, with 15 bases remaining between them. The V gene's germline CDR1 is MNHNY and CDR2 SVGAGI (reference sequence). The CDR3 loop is CASSYSGPVGMLFF. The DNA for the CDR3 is TGTGCCAGCAGTTACTCGGGCCCTGTGGGTATGCTGTTTTTT.